A single sample gave rise to the 29 T cell receptor beta chains below, sequenced in a study of T cell responses to AZD1222 COVID-19 vaccine. Sequencing used immunoSEQ multiplex PCR; TCRdb keeps in-frame clones, though not all of them. The data contain 150,000 to 200,000 clones, about 91% of them seen just once; the ten biggest clones take up 1.3%. The sequencing used peripheral blood, collected 28 days after the second AZD1222 dose. Receptor source: an adult who received the AZD1222 COVID-19 vaccine.

The V gene is TRBV6-4, the J gene TRBJ1-2, with no clear D. V shed 2 bases and J shed 2 bases, with 6 bases lying between them. Germline CDR1 and CDR2: MRHNA and SNTAGT. This CDR3 region has 13 residues. The CDR3 bases are TGTGCCAGCAGTGACGAGGGAAACTATGGCTACACCTTC. Its protein product is CASSDEGNYGYTF.

This rearrangement joins TRBV7-2 to TRBJ1-5; weak D call: TRBD1 (6 bases). This CDR3 region has 13 residues. V was cut by 5 bases and J by 4 bases, with 9 bases left in between. CDR1 and CDR2 from the germline V gene are SGHTA and FQGNSA. The CDR3 spells CASSVQGNQPQHF. The CDR3 nucleotides are TGTGCCAGCAGCGTGCAGGGGAATCAGCCCCAGCATTTT.

J is TRBJ2-5 and V is TRBV11-2; D is unclear. The germline V and J ends were trimmed by 0 bases and 3 bases, with 8 bases remaining between them. The CDR3 runs 14 residues. The germline V gene encodes CDR1 SGHAT and CDR2 FQNNGV. The CDR3 here is CASSLDPGEETQYF. The CDR3 nucleotides read TGTGCCAGCAGCTTAGATCCGGGTGAAGAGACCCAGTACTTC.

V usage is TRBV6-5 and J usage is TRBJ1-1; TRBD1 matches at 8 bases. Trimming cost V 4 bases and J 1 base; bases outside gene matches: 5. The CDR3 runs to 15 residues. Germline V gives CDR1 MNHEY, CDR2 SVGAGI. In nucleotides, the CDR3 is TGTGCCAGCAGTTGGAGACAGGGGCAGAACACTGAAGCTTTCTTT. Its translation is CASSWRQGQNTEAFF.

The V call is TRBV5-1, the J call TRBJ1-5; D is ambiguous. There are 15 residues in the CDR3. Germline V gene lookup returns CDR1 SGHRS and CDR2 YFSETQ. With 0 bases removed from V and 2 bases from J, the gap between germline ends came to 9 bases. DNA for the CDR3: TGCGCCAGCAGCTTGGCCCCTTGGGGCAATCAGCCCCAGCATTTT. Its protein is CASSLAPWGNQPQHF.

This clone was counted once. The gene calls are TRBV6-2 or TRBV6-3 and TRBJ1-2; D remains ambiguous. Trimming stripped 1 base from V and 6 bases from J, with 9 bases between. CDR3 size: 13 residues. CDR1 and CDR2 (germline): MNHEY, SVGEGT. The CDR3 protein is CASSYYPPDGYTF. For the CDR3, the DNA is TGTGCCAGCAGTTACTATCCCCCAGATGGCTACACCTTC.

The rearrangement links TRBV14 to TRBJ2-1, with 8 nucleotides matching TRBD2. Trimming at V came to 3 bases and at J to 1 base, leaving 5 bases not matched to a gene. Germline lookup yields CDR1 SGHDN and CDR2 FVKESK. This CDR3 has 16 amino acids. The CDR3 loop is CASSQWVAGSYNEQFF. The CDR3 DNA reads TGTGCCAGCAGCCAGTGGGTAGCGGGATCCTACAATGAGCAGTTCTTC.

The chain carries TRBV5-4 and TRBJ2-2; D is undetermined. Deletions cut 4 bases from V and 0 bases from J, with 7 bases between. Germline V gene sequence: CDR1 SGHNT, CDR2 YYREEE (reference sequence). The length of the CDR3 is 14 residues. This chain's CDR3 is CASSPLANTGELFF. The DNA of the CDR3 is TGTGCCAGCAGCCCTCTAGCGAACACCGGGGAGCTGTTTTTT.

The gene calls are TRBV5-4 and TRBJ1-1, with D uncertain. The V and J ends lost 4 bases and 6 bases respectively, with 13 bases between them. The CDR3 covers 13 residues. Germline CDR1 is SGHNT and CDR2 is YYREEE (reference sequence). The CDR3 DNA reads as TGTGCCAGCAGCCCCTTTCGGGCCCCTGAAGCTTTCTTT. Amino acids: CASSPFRAPEAFF.

This clone was detected only once. The chain has TRBV28 and TRBJ1-4; 7 nucleotides align to TRBD1. This CDR3 spans 16 amino acids. The V and J ends lost 6 bases and 4 bases, in that order; junction bases with no gene match: 11. Germline V gene lookup returns CDR1 MDHEN and CDR2 SYDVKM. The CDR3: CASSLTRGLGNEKLFF. DNA for the CDR3: TGTGCCAGCAGCTTGACAAGGGGGCTTGGTAATGAAAAACTGTTTTTT.

The chain couples TRBV10-3 to TRBJ1-2, with unresolved D. Trimming took 3 bases from V and 1 from J, leaving 18 bases between them. Germline V gene sequence: CDR1 ENHRY, CDR2 SYGVKD. The length of the CDR3 is 17 residues. The CDR3 sequence is CAISERRVADGNYGYTF. The DNA of the CDR3 is TGTGCCATCAGTGAACGGAGAGTGGCCGACGGTAACTATGGCTACACCTTC.

The chain combines TRBV3-1 (or the pseudogene TRBV3-2) with TRBJ2-7, with D possibly being TRBD2 (5 bases). The V and J ends lost 1 base and 1 base respectively, with 17 bases between them. The germline CDR1 and CDR2 sequences are LGHDT and YNNKEL (reference sequence). There are 17 residues in the CDR3. CDR3 nucleotides: TGTGCCAGCAGCCAAGGGACGGGGAGCCCTAGGTCCTACGAGCAGTACTTC. This translates into CASSQGTGSPRSYEQYF.

The CDR3 loop is CAWTLAVGAFF. The CDR3, as DNA: TGTGCCTGGACCCTTGCAGTGGGAGCTTTCTTT. The rearrangement uses TRBV30 and TRBJ1-1; D is ambiguous. Germline loops: CDR1 GTSNPN, CDR2 SVGIG (reference sequence). The CDR3 sequence is 11 residues long. Between the trimmed V and J ends, which lost 4 bases and 10 bases, there was a span of 13 bases.

The chain is built from TRBV11-2 and TRBJ1-3, with a possible D match to TRBD1 (5 bases). This CDR3 has 15 residues. Trimming left V 1 base short and J 2 bases short, with 9 bases between. Germline CDR1 SGHAT, CDR2 FQNNGV. CDR3 sequence (DNA): TGTGCCAGCAGCTTAGGGTCAGGGACTGGAAACACCATATATTTT. Protein: CASSLGSGTGNTIYF.

The chain carries TRBV18 and TRBJ1-1; the D gene is possibly TRBD1 (5 bases). The CDR3 contains 16 residues. V was clipped by 2 bases and J by 1 base, with 14 bases between them. CDR1 is KGHSH and CDR2 is LQKENI in the germline V gene. CDR3: CASSPSGPGPNTEAFF. The CDR3 DNA reads TGTGCCAGCTCACCATCGGGGCCAGGGCCGAACACTGAAGCTTTCTTT.

The rearrangement joins TRBV7-2 to TRBJ2-1; weak D call: TRBD2 (6 bases). Trimming shortened V by 3 bases and J by 3 bases, and 15 bases separated the two germline ends. The V gene's germline CDR1 is SGHTA and CDR2 FQGNSA. This CDR3 has 16 amino acids. CDR3 nucleotide sequence: TGTGCCAGCAGCTTCTTACTAGCCACTTTCTACAATGAGCAGTTCTTC. The encoded protein is CASSFLLATFYNEQFF.

The rearrangement uses TRBV7-2 and TRBJ2-3, with D possibly TRBD1 on 6 matching bases. V was clipped by 0 bases and J by 4 bases, with 14 bases between them. CDR3 length: 16 residues. Germline V CDR1 and CDR2: SGHTA, FQGNSA. CDR3 nucleotide sequence: TGTGCCAGCAGCTTAGCGCCCACAGGGTGGCCAGATACGCAGTATTTT. This translates into CASSLAPTGWPDTQYF.

The chain employs TRBV5-4 and TRBJ1-2, with D possibly TRBD1 on 5 matching bases. Germline V gene lookup returns CDR1 SGHNT and CDR2 YYREEE (reference sequence). The CDR3 has 17 residues. With 0 bases removed from V and 4 bases from J, the gap between germline ends came to 19 bases. In nucleotides, the CDR3 is TGTGCCAGCAGCTTGGGGCGGTCGGGGGATTGGAGCTATGGCTACACCTTC. It encodes CASSLGRSGDWSYGYTF.

The V call is TRBV5-1, the J call TRBJ2-4; D possibly corresponds to TRBD1 (6 bases). This CDR3 comprises 17 residues. CDR1 and CDR2 from the germline V gene are SGHRS and YFSETQ. V was clipped by 1 base and J by 6 bases, with 20 bases between them. CDR3 amino acids: CASSLTPYREPLNIQYF. The CDR3 coding sequence is TGCGCCAGCAGCTTGACACCCTACAGGGAACCATTAAACATTCAGTACTTC.

This chain connects TRBV19 to TRBJ2-1; 14 nucleotides line up with TRBD2. Germline V gives CDR1 LNHDA, CDR2 SQIVND (reference sequence). The trim removed 3 bases at V and 7 bases at J, leaving 14 bases unmatched. This CDR3 is built from 19 residues. The CDR3 reads CASSMRGGLAGGLRNEQFF. As DNA, the CDR3 is TGTGCCAGTAGTATGAGGGGCGGACTAGCGGGAGGTTTGAGGAATGAGCAGTTCTTC.

The chain links TRBV27 to TRBJ1-2; TRBD1 is a possible D gene (6 bases). The germline CDR1 and CDR2 sequences are MNHEY and SMNVEV (reference sequence). The CDR3 covers 14 residues. V dropped 5 bases and J dropped 5 bases, with 15 bases sitting between them. CDR3: CASSRRQEGYGYTF. The DNA of the CDR3 is TGTGCCAGCAGTCGTCGACAGGAGGGGTATGGCTACACCTTC.

This clone was picked up one time. The J gene is TRBJ2-4, the V gene TRBV18; D unclear. The V end was cut by 0 bases, the J end by 0 bases, with 15 bases between. From germline, CDR1 is KGHSH and CDR2 LQKENI. The CDR3 is made up of 18 amino acids. The CDR3 sequence is CASSPPLSPILAKNIQYF. In nucleotides, the CDR3 is TGTGCCAGCTCACCACCGCTTTCTCCCATTTTAGCCAAAAACATTCAGTACTTC.

The gene calls are TRBV6-2 or TRBV6-3 and TRBJ2-3; TRBD2 matches at 7 bases. Germline lookup yields CDR1 MNHEY and CDR2 SVGEGT. Trimming at V came to 5 bases and at J to 0 bases, leaving 5 bases not matched to a gene. The CDR3 spans 15 residues. CDR3 sequence (DNA): TGTGCCAGCAGTCCGGGACTACCAAGCACAGATACGCAGTATTTT. Protein product: CASSPGLPSTDTQYF.

V is TRBV4-3 and J is TRBJ2-7; D might be TRBD1 or TRBD2, each matching 5 bases. Per the germline V gene, CDR1 is LGHNA and CDR2 is YSLEER. V was trimmed by 1 base and J by 6 bases, leaving 10 bases between them. The CDR3 consists of 13 residues. CDR3 DNA: TGCGCCAGCAGCCAAGCCCAGGGACGCGAGCAGTACTTC. Protein: CASSQAQGREQYF.

The chain combines TRBV21-1 with TRBJ1-5. TRBV21-1 constitutes a pseudogene. This CDR3 contains 16 residues. CDR3 sequence reads: CASSALRDHLSQPQHF. The DNA of the CDR3 is TGTGCCAGCAGCGCCCTCCGGGACCACTTGTCCCAGCCCCAGCATTTT.

V is TRBV18 and J is TRBJ1-4; 9 positions match TRBD1. V trimming: 4 bases; J trimming: 7 bases; junction bases outside the gene matches: 4. This CDR3 region has 14 residues. Germline CDR1 reads KGHSH; CDR2 reads LQKENI. The DNA for the CDR3 is TGTGCCAGCTCACAACAGGGGGCAGGTGAAAAACTGTTTTTT. It is translated as CASSQQGAGEKLFF.

J is TRBJ1-3 and V is TRBV13; tentative D call: TRBD1 (6 bases). CDR1 is PRHDT and CDR2 is FYEKMQ in the germline V gene (reference sequence). The length of the CDR3 is 15 residues. The V end lost 5 bases, the J end lost 4 bases, and 15 bases lay between the germline ends. The CDR3 loop reads CASSRTSGAGNTIYF. The CDR3 DNA reads as TGTGCCAGCAGCCGGACCTCAGGGGCCGGAAACACCATATATTTT.

The chain links TRBV2 to TRBJ1-4; TRBD1 might be the D (6 bases). Germline V lookup: CDR1 SNHLY, CDR2 FYNNEI. V lost 6 bases, J lost 2 bases, and 13 bases lay in between. The CDR3 sequence is 15 residues long. This CDR3 is CASRGSGATNEKLFF. For the CDR3, the DNA is TGTGCCAGCAGGGGGTCGGGGGCCACTAATGAAAAACTGTTTTTT.

The chain joins TRBV27 to TRBJ1-1, with a weak D call TRBD1 (6 bases). Germline-derived CDR1 and CDR2 are MNHEY and SMNVEV (reference sequence). Trimming removed 2 bases from V and 5 bases from J, with 21 bases in between. CDR3 size: 17 residues. The CDR3 DNA reads TGTGCCAGCAGTTTACAGGCAGGGTACAGGGTGTTAACTGAAGCTTTCTTT. Protein sequence: CASSLQAGYRVLTEAFF.